This T cell receptor (beta chain) was identified during a study of blood T cell repertoires in COVID-19. The V gene's germline CDR1 is SEHNR and CDR2 FQNEAQ (reference sequence). The CDR3 is made up of 14 amino acids. V lost 1 base and J lost 5, with 8 bases in between. This clone was observed many times. Original processing methods: Amplifying reference gene primers gave estimates of nucleated cell counts. Generated by immunoSEQ multiplex PCR, the TCRdb table keeps only in-frame clones and is missing some. For V, J and clone size, that table is used; D and trimming come from the DNA. The sample has about 180,000 clones, around 80% seen once; the top ten hold 10% to 15%.

V usage is TRBV7-9 and J usage is TRBJ2-2, with a tentative D call TRBD1 (6 bases). This receptor was identified in a woman of 80 years or more with COVID-19, enrolled during active disease. Sequencing was done on a sample of peripheral blood. This CDR3 reads CASSLGTATGELFF. The CDR3 DNA reads TGTGCCAGCAGCTTAGGGACAGCGACCGGGGAGCTGTTTTTT.